This T cell receptor (beta chain) came from a study of blood T cell repertoires in COVID-19. Overall study context: Donors in the United States, Italy and Spain gave samples during acute or convalescent COVID-19. Sources were T cells, B-cell-depleted T cells, or PBMCs; the material itself was cDNA or gDNA.

CDR1 MDHEN and CDR2 SYDVKM come from the germline V gene. Trimming took 6 bases from V and 5 from J; bases not matched to a gene: 4. The CDR3 has 15 residues. Per the authors' pipeline: By means of reference gene primer amplification, nucleated cell counts were estimated. Clones were sequenced by immunoSEQ multiplex PCR, and TCRdb holds only the in-frame ones, with some missing. From that table come the V and J calls and clone size; the DNA was used to work out D and trimming. The table shows 100,000 or so clones, with approximately 90% occurring only once. Material: peripheral blood. The clonotype originates from a man aged 55 to 70 with acute or convalescent COVID-19. The V and J genes are TRBV28 and TRBJ2-2, with 12 bases that match TRBD2. The CDR3 here is CASRTTSGRTGELFF. The CDR3, as DNA: TGTGCCAGCAGGACTACTAGCGGGAGGACCGGGGAGCTGTTTTTT.